This entry is about one TCR beta chain. V gave up 1 base and J gave up 5 bases, with 14 bases separating them. The CDR3 sequence is 15 residues long. Germline lookup yields CDR1 MNHEY and CDR2 SMNVEV (reference sequence). The data originate from a study of T cell changes during pregnancy in multiple sclerosis. Here immunoSEQ multiplex PCR was the method, and the copy in TCRdb shows in-frame clones only, minus some. The sample has about 21,000 clones, around 90% seen once. The rearrangement joins TRBV27 to TRBJ1-1; maybe TRBD1 (5 bases). The starting material was CD4+ T cells from peripheral blood mononuclear cells, obtained in the third trimester of pregnancy. The sequence was obtained from a female donor with multiple sclerosis, enrolled in a pregnancy study. The CDR3 DNA follows: TGTGCCAGCAGTTTATTGGGGGGGTTTGGGACTGAAGCTTTCTTT. Translation: CASSLLGGFGTEAFF.